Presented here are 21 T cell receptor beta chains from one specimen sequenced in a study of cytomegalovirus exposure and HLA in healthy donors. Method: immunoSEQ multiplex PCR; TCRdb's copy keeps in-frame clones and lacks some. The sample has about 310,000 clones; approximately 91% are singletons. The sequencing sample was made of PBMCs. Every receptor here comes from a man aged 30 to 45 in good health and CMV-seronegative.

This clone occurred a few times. CDR3 sequence reads: CAIRGNSGNTIYF. In nucleotides, the CDR3 is TGTGCCATCAGGGGCAACTCTGGAAACACCATATATTTT. The chain employs TRBV10-3 and TRBJ1-3; D is ambiguous. The CDR3 has 13 amino acids. Germline values: CDR1 ENHRY, CDR2 SYGVKD. V was shortened by 6 bases and J by 0 bases, with 6 bases between the two germline ends.

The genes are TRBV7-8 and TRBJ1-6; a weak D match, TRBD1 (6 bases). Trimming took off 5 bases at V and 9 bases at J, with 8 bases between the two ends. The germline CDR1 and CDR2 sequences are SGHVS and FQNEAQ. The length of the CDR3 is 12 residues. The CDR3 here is CASSPDSSPLHF. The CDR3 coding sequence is TGTGCCAGCAGCCCGGACAGTTCACCCCTCCACTTT. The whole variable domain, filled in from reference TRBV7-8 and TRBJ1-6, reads GAGVSQSPRYKVAKRGQDVALRCDPISGHVSLFWYQQALGQGPEFLTYFQNEAQLDKSGLPSDRFFAERPEGSVSTLKIQRTQQEDSAVYLCASSPDSSPLHFGNGTRLTVT.

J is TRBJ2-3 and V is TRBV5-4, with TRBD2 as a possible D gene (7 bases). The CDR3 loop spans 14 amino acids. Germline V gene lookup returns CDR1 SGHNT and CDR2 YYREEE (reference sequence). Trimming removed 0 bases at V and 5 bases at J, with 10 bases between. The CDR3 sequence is CASSLGGGVDTQYF. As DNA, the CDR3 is TGTGCCAGCAGCTTGGGGGGGGGCGTAGATACGCAGTATTTT.

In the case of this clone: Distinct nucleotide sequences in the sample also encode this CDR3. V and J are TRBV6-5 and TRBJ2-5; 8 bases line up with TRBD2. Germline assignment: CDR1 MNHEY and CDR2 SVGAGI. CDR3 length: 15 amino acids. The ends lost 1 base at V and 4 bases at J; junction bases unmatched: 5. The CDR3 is CASSYFGGAGETQYF. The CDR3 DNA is TGTGCCAGCAGTTACTTCGGGGGGGCCGGAGAGACCCAGTACTTC.

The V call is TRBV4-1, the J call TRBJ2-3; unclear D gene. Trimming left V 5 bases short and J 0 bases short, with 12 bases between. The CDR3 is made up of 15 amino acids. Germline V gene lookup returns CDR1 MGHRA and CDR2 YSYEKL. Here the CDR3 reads CASSSYKDSTDTQYF. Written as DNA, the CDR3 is TGCGCCAGCAGCTCATACAAAGATAGCACAGATACGCAGTATTTT.

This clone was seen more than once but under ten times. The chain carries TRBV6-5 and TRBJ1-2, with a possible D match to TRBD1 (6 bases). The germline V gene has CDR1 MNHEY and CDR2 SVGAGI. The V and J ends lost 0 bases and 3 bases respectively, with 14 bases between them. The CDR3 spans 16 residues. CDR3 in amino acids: CASSYSGAPQYYGYTF. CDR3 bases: TGTGCCAGCAGTTACTCGGGGGCCCCACAATACTATGGCTACACCTTC.

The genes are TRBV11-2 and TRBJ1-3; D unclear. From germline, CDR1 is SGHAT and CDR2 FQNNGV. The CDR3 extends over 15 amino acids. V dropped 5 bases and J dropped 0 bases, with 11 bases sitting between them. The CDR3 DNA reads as TGTGCCAGCAGCCGACACAGCAGCTCTGGAAACACCATATATTTT. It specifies CASSRHSSSGNTIYF.

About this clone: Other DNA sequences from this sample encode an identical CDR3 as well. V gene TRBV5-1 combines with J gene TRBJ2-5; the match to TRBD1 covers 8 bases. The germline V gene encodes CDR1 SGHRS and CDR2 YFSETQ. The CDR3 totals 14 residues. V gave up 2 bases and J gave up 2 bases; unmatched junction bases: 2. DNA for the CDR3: TGCGCCAGCAGCTTACAGGGGGTTCAAGAGACCCAGTACTTC. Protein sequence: CASSLQGVQETQYF.

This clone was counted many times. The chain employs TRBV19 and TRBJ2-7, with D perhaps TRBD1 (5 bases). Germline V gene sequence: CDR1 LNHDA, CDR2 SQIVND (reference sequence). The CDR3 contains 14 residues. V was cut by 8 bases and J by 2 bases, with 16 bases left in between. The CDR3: CASAPGILPYEQYF. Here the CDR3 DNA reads TGTGCCAGTGCCCCAGGGATTCTCCCCTACGAGCAGTACTTC.

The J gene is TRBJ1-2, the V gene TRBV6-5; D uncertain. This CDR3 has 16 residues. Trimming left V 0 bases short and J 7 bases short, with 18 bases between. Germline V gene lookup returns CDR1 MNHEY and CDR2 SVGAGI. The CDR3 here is CASSYSLGMALSGYTF. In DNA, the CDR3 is TGTGCCAGCAGTTACTCCCTGGGCATGGCCCTCTCTGGCTACACCTTC.

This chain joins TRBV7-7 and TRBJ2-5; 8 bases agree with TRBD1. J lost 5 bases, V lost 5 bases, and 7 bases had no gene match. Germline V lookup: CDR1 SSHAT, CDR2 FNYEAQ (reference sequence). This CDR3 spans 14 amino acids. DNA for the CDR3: TGTGCCAGCAGCCCGTGGACAGGGACCGAGACCCAGTACTTC. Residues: CASSPWTGTETQYF.

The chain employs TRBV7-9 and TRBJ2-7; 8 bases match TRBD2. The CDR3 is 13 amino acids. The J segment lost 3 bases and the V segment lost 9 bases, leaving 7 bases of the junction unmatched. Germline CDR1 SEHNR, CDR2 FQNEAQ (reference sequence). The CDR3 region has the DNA TGTGCCAGTAGAAGCGGGGGCCGCTACGAGCAGTACTTC. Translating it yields CASRSGGRYEQYF. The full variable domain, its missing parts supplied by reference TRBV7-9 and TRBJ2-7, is DTGVSQNPRHKITKRGQNVTFRCDPISEHNRLYWYRQTLGQGPEFLTYFQNEAQLEKSRLLSDRFSAERPKGSFSTLEIQRTEQGDSAMYLCASRSGGRYEQYFGPGTRLTVT.

The CDR3 coding sequence is TGTGCCAGCAGCTCTATACAGGGGGCGCGGGGCTACACCTTC. Translation: CASSSIQGARGYTF. The V gene is TRBV2, the J gene TRBJ1-2, with 9 bases matching TRBD1. The CDR3 covers 14 residues. Trimming at V came to 6 bases and at J to 8 bases, leaving 10 bases not matched to a gene. CDR1 SNHLY and CDR2 FYNNEI come from the germline V gene.

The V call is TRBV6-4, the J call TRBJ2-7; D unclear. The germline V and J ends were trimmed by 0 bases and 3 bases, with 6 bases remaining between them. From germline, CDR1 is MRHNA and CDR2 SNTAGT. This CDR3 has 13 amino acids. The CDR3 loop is CASSDSTHYEQYF. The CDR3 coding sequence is TGTGCCAGCAGTGACTCTACACACTACGAGCAGTACTTC.

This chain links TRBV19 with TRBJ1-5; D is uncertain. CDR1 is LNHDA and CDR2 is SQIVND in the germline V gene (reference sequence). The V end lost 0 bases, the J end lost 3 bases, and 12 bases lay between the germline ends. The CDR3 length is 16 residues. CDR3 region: CASSIEGLGANQPQHF. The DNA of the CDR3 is TGTGCCAGTAGTATAGAAGGATTGGGAGCCAATCAGCCCCAGCATTTT.

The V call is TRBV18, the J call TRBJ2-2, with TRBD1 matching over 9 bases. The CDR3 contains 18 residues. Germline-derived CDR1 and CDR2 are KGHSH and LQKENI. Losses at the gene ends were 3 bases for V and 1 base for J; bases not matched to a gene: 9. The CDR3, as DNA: TGTGCCAGCTCACCGTCATCTTCGGGACAGGGGAACACCGGGGAGCTGTTTTTT. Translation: CASSPSSSGQGNTGELFF.

CDR3 bases: TGTGCCAGCAGCTTAAGGGGGCCCGGCACAGATACGCAGTATTTT. This translates into CASSLRGPGTDTQYF. The chain has TRBV7-6 and TRBJ2-3; TRBD1 matches 7 bases. Germline loops: CDR1 SGHVS, CDR2 FNYEAQ. There are 15 residues in the CDR3. After removal of 2 bases from V and 1 base from J, the junction contained 3 bases not matched to a gene. Drawing the rest from reference TRBV7-6 and TRBJ2-3, the complete variable domain is GAGVSQSPRYKVTKRGQDVALRCDPISGHVSLYWYRQALGQGPEFLTYFNYEAQQDKSGLPNDRFSAERPEGSISTLTIQRTEQRDSAMYRCASSLRGPGTDTQYFGPGTRLTVL.

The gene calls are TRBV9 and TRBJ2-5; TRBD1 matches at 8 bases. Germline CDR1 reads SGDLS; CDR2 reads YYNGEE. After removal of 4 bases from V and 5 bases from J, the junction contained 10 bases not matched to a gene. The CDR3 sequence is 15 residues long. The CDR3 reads CASSPRDRWAETQYF. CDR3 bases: TGTGCCAGCAGCCCGAGGGACAGGTGGGCGGAGACCCAGTACTTC.

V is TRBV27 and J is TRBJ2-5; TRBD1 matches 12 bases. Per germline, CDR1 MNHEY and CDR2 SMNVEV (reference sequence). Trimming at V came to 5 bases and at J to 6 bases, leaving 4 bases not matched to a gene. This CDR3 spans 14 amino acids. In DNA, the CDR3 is TGTGCCAGCAGTGGGACAGGGGGCGGAAAGACCCAGTACTTC. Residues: CASSGTGGGKTQYF.

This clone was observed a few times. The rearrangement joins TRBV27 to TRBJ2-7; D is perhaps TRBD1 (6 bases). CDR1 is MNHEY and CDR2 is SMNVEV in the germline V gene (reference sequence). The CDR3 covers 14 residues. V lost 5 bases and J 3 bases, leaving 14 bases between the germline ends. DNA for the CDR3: TGTGCCAGCAGTGGGATTGGACAGCACTACGAGCAGTACTTC. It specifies CASSGIGQHYEQYF.

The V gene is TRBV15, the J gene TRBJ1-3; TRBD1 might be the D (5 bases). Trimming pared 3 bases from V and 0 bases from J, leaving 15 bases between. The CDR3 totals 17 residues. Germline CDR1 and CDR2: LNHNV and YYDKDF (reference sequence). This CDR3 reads CATSSTKDTDSGNTIYF. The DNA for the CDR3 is TGTGCCACCAGCAGTACGAAGGACACCGACTCTGGAAACACCATATATTTT.